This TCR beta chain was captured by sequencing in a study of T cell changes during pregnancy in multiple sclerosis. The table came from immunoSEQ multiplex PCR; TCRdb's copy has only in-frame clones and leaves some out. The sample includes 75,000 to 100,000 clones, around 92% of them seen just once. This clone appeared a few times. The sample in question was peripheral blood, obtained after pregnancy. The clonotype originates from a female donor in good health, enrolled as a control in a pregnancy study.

The CDR3 sequence is CASSLGGVLYEQYF. The CDR3 DNA sequence: TGTGCCAGCAGCCTCGGGGGAGTTCTCTACGAGCAGTACTTC. J is TRBJ2-7 and V is TRBV6-6, with TRBD2 as a possible D gene (6 bases). The germline V gene encodes CDR1 MNHNY and CDR2 SVGAGI (reference sequence). This CDR3 has 14 residues. Trimming took 6 bases from V and 3 from J, leaving 15 bases between them.